This T cell receptor beta chain is from a study of shared clonotypes between healthy human individuals. Study information: Contributing individuals were a couple of females and three males aged 18 to 49. Findings and limits, study-wide: Only blood underwent sampling, and tissue repertoires likely differ.

The germline V and J ends were trimmed by 3 bases and 6 bases, with 15 bases remaining between them. The CDR3 totals 14 residues. Germline V CDR1 and CDR2: SGDLS, YYNGEE. Deep-level settings were used for running the assay. Produced via immunoSEQ multiplex PCR; TCRdb's table is partial and in-frame only. The top ten hold approximately 0.13% of the sample, which has some 2.1 million clones, around 95% seen once. This clone was seen more than once but under ten times. Its antigen is still unknown. The sequencing sample was made of naive CD4+ T cells sorted from blood. Described subset: CD45RA+ positively selected. The source is a man between 18 and 35 years old in good health. J is TRBJ1-1 and V is TRBV9; D not certain. The CDR3 sequence is CASSADVFPAEAFF. The CDR3 nucleotides are TGTGCCAGCAGCGCCGACGTATTCCCCGCTGAAGCTTTCTTT.